This T cell receptor beta chain was recovered during a study of brain T cells in children with intractable seizures. Study observations and caveats: Pre- and post-surgery blood differed in depth, so pre-surgery absences may be undersampling.

As regards this clone: Its antigen is currently unknown.

This CDR3 region has 11 residues. V was pared by 0 bases and J by 15 bases, with 0 bases of the junction left unmatched. Germline V lookup: CDR1 KGHSH, CDR2 LQKENI. Time point here: blood from clinic visit 5 months post-surgery; TSC patient then seizure free. The sequenced cases were selected for having the highest brain T cell transcript signatures. Patients received at least one anti-epileptic drug before surgery. Measured with immunoSEQ multiplex PCR; TCRdb has only the in-frame clones, and not every one. Of about 340,000 clones in the sample, 93% were seen once. The specimen comprised peripheral blood, sampled approximately 5 months after surgery. The sequence derives from a boy younger than two with tuberous sclerosis and intractable seizures. This chain connects TRBV18 to TRBJ2-1, with TRBD1 matching over 9 bases. As DNA, the CDR3 is TGTGCCAGCTCACCACCGACAGGGGGGTTCTTC. Translation: CASSPPTGGFF.